This TCR beta chain was recorded in a study of blood T cell repertoires in COVID-19. Turning to the study itself: Material from acute and convalescent COVID-19 was sourced from the United States, Italy and Spain. Sources were T cells, B-cell-depleted T cells, or PBMCs; the material itself was cDNA or gDNA.

The length of the CDR3 is 14 residues. Germline V lookup: CDR1 SGHTS, CDR2 YDEGEE. Trimming left V 4 bases short and J 0 bases short, with 11 bases between. Data came from immunoSEQ multiplex PCR; TCRdb stores just in-frame clones and leaves some out. The data contain roughly 70,000 clones, about 86% of them singletons. This TCR was recovered from a woman aged 55-70 years with acute or convalescent COVID-19. The sample consisted of peripheral blood. The chain joins TRBV5-8 to TRBJ2-7; weak D call: TRBD1 (6 bases). The CDR3 loop reads CASSGGGTSYEQYF. The CDR3 DNA sequence: TGTGCCAGCAGCGGGGGCGGCACCTCCTACGAGCAGTACTTC.